This T cell receptor beta chain comes out of a study of blood T cell repertoires in COVID-19. The CDR3 runs to 15 residues. CDR1 is MNHNY, CDR2 SVGAGI, per germline (reference sequence). The V end was cut by 6 bases, the J end by 4 bases, with 18 bases between. Libraries were prepared by immunoSEQ multiplex PCR; TCRdb keeps only in-frame clonotypes and omits some of them. The sample shows about 120,000 clones, about 84% of them seen only once. The clonotype was recovered from a man aged 55 to 70 with acute or convalescent COVID-19. The sample comprised peripheral blood. This chain links TRBV6-6 with TRBJ2-5; D is possibly TRBD2 (7 bases). CDR3 nucleotide sequence: TGTGCCAGCAGCACCCTAGCGGAGGGGGGAGAGACCCAGTACTTC. Protein sequence: CASSTLAEGGETQYF.